These 20 T cell receptor beta chains originate from one sample sequenced in a study of cytomegalovirus exposure and HLA in healthy donors. The primer mix had 60 Vbeta and 13 Jbeta primers. Libraries were prepared by immunoSEQ multiplex PCR; TCRdb keeps only in-frame clonotypes and omits some of them. Among 150,000 to 200,000 clones listed, 84% were seen once. Source material: PBMCs. The receptors were gathered from a man in his fifties or sixties in good health and CMV-seropositive.

The chain couples TRBV19 to TRBJ2-6; D unresolved. Trimming cost V 1 base and J 4 bases, with 8 bases left between them. Germline CDR1 LNHDA, CDR2 SQIVND (reference sequence). The CDR3 sequence is 15 residues long. The CDR3 DNA sequence: TGTGCCAGTAGTATAGGGGCTGAAGGGGCCAACGTCCTGACTTTC. This gives the protein CASSIGAEGANVLTF. Looking up the rest from reference TRBV19 and TRBJ2-6 gives the full variable domain: DGGITQSPKYLFRKEGQNVTLSCEQNLNHDAMYWYRQDPGQGLRLIYYSQIVNDFQKGDIAEGYSVSREKKESFPLTVTSAQKNPTAFYLCASSIGAEGANVLTFGAGSRLTVL.

This clone has only a few counts. The chain uses TRBV5-1 and TRBJ2-1; 14 nucleotides align to TRBD2. This CDR3 has 15 residues. The J segment lost 10 bases and the V segment lost 3 bases, leaving 6 bases of the junction unmatched. Per the germline V gene, CDR1 is SGHRS and CDR2 is YFSETQ. The CDR3 DNA is TGCGCCAGCAGCTCCGGTGGACTAGCGGGAGGCGAGCAGTTCTTC. This encodes CASSSGGLAGGEQFF.

This chain connects TRBV27 to TRBJ1-5, with D perhaps TRBD1 (6 bases). The CDR3 sequence is 15 residues long. The germline V gene has CDR1 MNHEY and CDR2 SMNVEV (reference sequence). V was pared by 5 bases and J by 2 bases, with 13 bases between. The CDR3 DNA sequence: TGTGCCAGCAGTCCGACGGGACAACGCAATCAGCCCCAGCATTTT. This gives the protein CASSPTGQRNQPQHF.

DNA of the CDR3: TGCGCCAGCAGCGCTGTGGGCCCCGAAAAACTGTTTTTT. Its protein product is CASSAVGPEKLFF. The chain uses TRBV5-1 and TRBJ1-4; D unresolved. Per the germline V gene, CDR1 is SGHRS and CDR2 is YFSETQ. This CDR3 spans 13 amino acids. V dropped 4 bases and J dropped 8 bases, with 12 bases sitting between them.

This clone was seen more than once but under ten times. The genes are TRBV29-1 and TRBJ2-2; 11 bases are a match to TRBD2. The germline CDR1 and CDR2 sequences are SQVTM and ANQGSEA. V was clipped by 5 bases and J by 4 bases; unmatched bases: 6. This CDR3 spans 15 amino acids. The CDR3 reads CSVMTSGAGTGELFF. As DNA, the CDR3 is TGCAGCGTTATGACTAGCGGGGCGGGCACCGGGGAGCTGTTTTTT.

The J gene is TRBJ1-4, the V gene TRBV5-8; 10 nucleotides agree with TRBD1. The CDR3 sequence is 15 residues long. Per germline, CDR1 SGHTS and CDR2 YDEGEE. V lost 4 bases to trimming and J lost 2 bases; unmatched junction nucleotides: 2. This CDR3 reads CASSLGQGTNEKLFF. CDR3 DNA sequence: TGTGCCAGCAGCCTGGGACAGGGGACTAATGAAAAACTGTTTTTT.

The DNA for the CDR3 is TGTGCCAGCTCTCCTCTGACAGCTTACAATGAGCAGTTCTTC. Its translation is CASSPLTAYNEQFF. This chain links TRBV27 with TRBJ2-1; possibly TRBD1 for D (5 bases). Trimming shortened V by 8 bases and J by 4 bases, and 15 bases separated the two germline ends. There are 14 residues in the CDR3. Germline CDR1 and CDR2: MNHEY and SMNVEV (reference sequence).

This clone was seen a handful of times. V and J are TRBV6-1 and TRBJ2-5; 10 nucleotides align to TRBD2. Unmatched junction bases numbered 7, after V lost 11 bases and J lost 1 base. This CDR3 is built from 14 residues. Per the germline V gene, CDR1 is MNHNS and CDR2 is SASEGT. CDR3 protein: CAGKERGGQETQYF. The DNA for the CDR3 is TGTGCCGGGAAAGAGCGGGGGGGCCAAGAGACCCAGTACTTC.

The chain employs TRBV5-4 and TRBJ2-5, with TRBD1 matching over 11 bases. The better agreement between TRBJ2-7 and the DNA end casts doubt on the J call. The CDR3 is made up of 15 amino acids. Germline values: CDR1 SGHNT, CDR2 YYREEE (reference sequence). This CDR3 reads CASSSSGTGGYEQYF. The CDR3 DNA reads as TGTGCCAGCAGCTCGTCCGGGACAGGGGGGTACGAGCAGTACTTC.

The genes are TRBV6-6 and TRBJ2-5; D might be TRBD1 (6 bases). Germline CDR1 is MNHNY and CDR2 is SVGAGI (reference sequence). There are 16 residues in the CDR3. Trimming shortened V by 1 base and J by 2 bases, and 14 bases separated the two germline ends. CDR3 DNA: TGTGCCAGCAGTTACTACCGGGACACTACTCAAGAGACCCAGTACTTC. This gives the protein CASSYYRDTTQETQYF.

The genes are TRBV6-6 and TRBJ1-1; D may be TRBD1 (6 bases). The germline gives CDR1 MNHNY, CDR2 SVGAGI (reference sequence). The CDR3 has 15 amino acids. V was shortened by 6 bases and J by 3 bases, with 17 bases between the two germline ends. This CDR3 reads CASSFTGYVDTEAFF. As DNA, the CDR3 is TGTGCCAGCAGCTTTACAGGGTACGTTGACACTGAAGCTTTCTTT.

This clone has only one observation. CDR3 coding DNA: TGCGCCAGCAGCCAAGAGGCCGGGGAAAAACTGTTTTTT. It yields the protein CASSQEAGEKLFF. The genes are TRBV4-1 and TRBJ1-4; no firm D call. CDR3 size: 13 residues. Germline CDR1 reads MGHRA; CDR2 reads YSYEKL. The germline V and J ends were trimmed by 0 bases and 8 bases, with 7 bases remaining between them.

This sequence joins TRBV2 and TRBJ1-1; 7 bases are a match to TRBD1. The J segment lost 1 base and the V segment lost 7 bases, leaving 6 bases of the junction unmatched. There are 14 residues in the CDR3. CDR1 and CDR2 from the germline V gene are SNHLY and FYNNEI. CDR3 in amino acids: CASNSDRRNTEAFF. CDR3 nucleotide sequence: TGTGCCAGCAACTCGGACAGGCGGAACACTGAAGCTTTCTTT.

This chain uses TRBV27 with TRBJ2-2; D possibly corresponds to TRBD1 (5 bases). The CDR3 spans 13 residues. V lost 5 bases to trimming and J lost 7 bases, with 11 bases between them. The germline V gene encodes CDR1 MNHEY and CDR2 SMNVEV (reference sequence). As DNA, the CDR3 is TGTGCCAGCAGTCCCAGGGTTAGCGGGGAGCTGTTTTTT. Translated, it gives CASSPRVSGELFF.

This chain links TRBV5-1 with TRBJ2-6; a weak D match, TRBD1 (6 bases). Germline CDR1 SGHRS, CDR2 YFSETQ. Trimming left V 0 bases short and J 0 bases short, with 7 bases between. CDR3 length: 16 residues. CDR3 DNA: TGCGCCAGCAGCTTGGACAGGGACTCTGGGGCCAACGTCCTGACTTTC. It codes for CASSLDRDSGANVLTF.

This clone was seen more than once but under ten times. Here the CDR3 reads CASSIGGITGEKLFF. CDR3 sequence (DNA): TGTGCCAGTAGTATCGGGGGTATCACGGGGGAAAAACTGTTTTTT. This sequence joins TRBV19 and TRBJ1-4; D perhaps matches TRBD1 (5 bases). This CDR3 comprises 15 residues. V lost 3 bases and J lost 8, with 16 bases in between. Germline V gene lookup returns CDR1 LNHDA and CDR2 SQIVND (reference sequence).

The chain recombines TRBV5-1 with TRBJ2-2; D gene uncertain. V lost 1 base and J 0 bases, leaving 10 bases between the germline ends. This CDR3 is 16 amino acids long. CDR1 and CDR2 from the germline V gene are SGHRS and YFSETQ. CDR3 protein: CASSLQTQANTGELFF. DNA for the CDR3: TGCGCCAGCAGCTTGCAGACACAAGCGAACACCGGGGAGCTGTTTTTT.

This clone has only a few counts. The chain employs TRBV11-2 and TRBJ2-2; 9 bases agree with TRBD1. V shed 4 bases, J shed 4 bases, and the junction held 10 bases outside the gene matches. The CDR3 runs 17 residues. Germline CDR1 and CDR2: SGHAT and FQNNGV. CDR3: CASSSWTGDSGTGELFF. The CDR3 bases are TGTGCCAGCAGCTCCTGGACAGGGGATTCTGGCACCGGGGAGCTGTTTTTT.

V gene TRBV15 combines with J gene TRBJ1-5; TRBD1 matches at 9 bases. The CDR3 is 17 amino acids. Germline V gives CDR1 LNHNV, CDR2 YYDKDF (reference sequence). Losses at the gene ends were 4 bases for V and 4 bases for J; bases not matched to a gene: 11. CDR3 bases: TGTGCCACCAGCAACCCCTCGGGGACAGGGCTAAATCAGCCCCAGCATTTT. This sequence encodes CATSNPSGTGLNQPQHF.

This clone showed up just a few times. The gene calls are TRBV11-3 and TRBJ1-3, with D possibly matching TRBD1 (5 bases). Germline CDR1 SGHNT, CDR2 YENEEA. This CDR3 contains 14 residues. V lost 4 bases to trimming and J lost 2 bases, with 9 bases between them. This chain's CDR3 is CASSSGGTGNTIYF. The CDR3 DNA sequence: TGTGCCAGCAGCTCCGGGGGGACTGGAAACACCATATATTTT.